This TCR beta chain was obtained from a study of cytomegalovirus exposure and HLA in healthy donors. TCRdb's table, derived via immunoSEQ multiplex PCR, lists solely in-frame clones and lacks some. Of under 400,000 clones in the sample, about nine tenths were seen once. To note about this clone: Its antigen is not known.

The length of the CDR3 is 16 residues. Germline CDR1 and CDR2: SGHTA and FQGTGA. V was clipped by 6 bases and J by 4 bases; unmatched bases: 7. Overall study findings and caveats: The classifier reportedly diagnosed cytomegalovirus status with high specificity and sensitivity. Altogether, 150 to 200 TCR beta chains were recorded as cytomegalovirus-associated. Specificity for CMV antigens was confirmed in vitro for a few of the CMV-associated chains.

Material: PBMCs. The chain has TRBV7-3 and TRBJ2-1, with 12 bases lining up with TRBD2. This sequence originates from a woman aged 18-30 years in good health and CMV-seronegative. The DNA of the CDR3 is TGTGCCAGCAGTTACTCACTAGCGGGAGGATACAATGAGCAGTTCTTC. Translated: CASSYSLAGGYNEQFF.